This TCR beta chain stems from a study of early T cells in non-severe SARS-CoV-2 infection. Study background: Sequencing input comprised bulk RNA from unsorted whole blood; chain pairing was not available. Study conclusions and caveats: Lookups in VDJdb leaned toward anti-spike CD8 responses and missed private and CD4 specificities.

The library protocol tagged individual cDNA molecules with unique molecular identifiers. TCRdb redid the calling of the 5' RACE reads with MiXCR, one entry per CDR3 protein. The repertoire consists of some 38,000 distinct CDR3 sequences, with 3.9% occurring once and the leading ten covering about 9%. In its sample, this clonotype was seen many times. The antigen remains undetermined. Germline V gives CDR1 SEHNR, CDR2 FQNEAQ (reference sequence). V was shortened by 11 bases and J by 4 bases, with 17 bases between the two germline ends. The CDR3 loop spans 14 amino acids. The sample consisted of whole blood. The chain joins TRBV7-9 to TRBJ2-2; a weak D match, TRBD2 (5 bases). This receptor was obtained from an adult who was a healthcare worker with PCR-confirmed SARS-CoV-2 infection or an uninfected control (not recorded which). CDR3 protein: CAARRTGPTGELFF. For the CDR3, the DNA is TGTGCCGCCCGCAGGACTGGCCCCACCGGGGAGCTGTTTTTT. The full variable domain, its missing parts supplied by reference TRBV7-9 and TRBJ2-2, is DTGVSQNPRHKITKRGQNVTFRCDPISEHNRLYWYRQTLGQGPEFLTYFQNEAQLEKSRLLSDRFSAERPKGSFSTLEIQRTEQGDSAMYLCAARRTGPTGELFFGEGSRLTVL.